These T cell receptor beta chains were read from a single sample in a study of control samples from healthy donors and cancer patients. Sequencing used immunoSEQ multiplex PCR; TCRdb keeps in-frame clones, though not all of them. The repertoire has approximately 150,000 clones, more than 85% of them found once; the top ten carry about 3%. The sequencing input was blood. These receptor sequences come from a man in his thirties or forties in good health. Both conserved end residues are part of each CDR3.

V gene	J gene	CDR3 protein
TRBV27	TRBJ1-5	CASSSEGDQPQHF
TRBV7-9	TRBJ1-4	CASSETGPGEGKLFF
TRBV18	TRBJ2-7	CASSPPGDRGLSYEQYF
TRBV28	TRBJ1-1	CASSGSMNTEAFF
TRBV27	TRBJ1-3	CASRTATGTGTGNTIYF
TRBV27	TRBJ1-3	CASGELKEGLGNTIYF
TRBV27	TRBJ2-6	CASSRTIAGANVLTF
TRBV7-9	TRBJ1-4	CASSLGGRGEKLFF
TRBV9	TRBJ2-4	CASSPGLAGVAKNIQYF
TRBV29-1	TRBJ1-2	CSAPGQEGYTF
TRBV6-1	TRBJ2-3	CASSDIGSTDTQYF
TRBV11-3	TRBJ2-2	CASSLAGVGGELFF
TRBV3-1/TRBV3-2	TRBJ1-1	CASSQGRGDTEAFF
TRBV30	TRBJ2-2	CAWSVGIGTGELFF
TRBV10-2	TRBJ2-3	CASGGGLPTDTQYF
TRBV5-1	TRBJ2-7	CASSFQGFTLYEQYF
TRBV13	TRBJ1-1	CASSSTTGERSEAFF
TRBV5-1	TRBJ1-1	CASSRHRGANTEAFF
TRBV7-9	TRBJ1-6	CASSWDYNSPLHF
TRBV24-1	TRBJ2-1	CATSGGPGKGNEQFF
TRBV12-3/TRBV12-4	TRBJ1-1	CAIRTGEGTEAFF
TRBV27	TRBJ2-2	CASSFDSGGHTGELFF